This T cell receptor beta chain originates from a study of CD8+ T cells in alopecia areata. Treatment defined: oral pan-JAK inhibitor, 5-10 mg twice daily. The table lists this clone with a count of one. Its antigen is unidentified. Study outcomes and limitations: While tofacitinib was given, many expanded lesional clones persisted in scalp and blood.

cDNA serving as the sequencing template came from extracted, reverse transcribed RNA. Only in-frame clones appear in the TCRdb table, and some are missing; sequencing was by immunoSEQ multiplex PCR. The data contain more than 150,000 clones, 50% to 60% of them singletons. J lost 2 bases, V lost 8 bases, and 10 bases had no gene match. CDR1 SNHLY and CDR2 FYNNEI come from the germline V gene. The CDR3 sequence is 15 residues long. The V call is TRBV2, the J call TRBJ2-3; 7 bases fit TRBD2. The sequence was obtained from a human donor with alopecia areata. The sample in question was CD4+ T cells sorted from blood, obtained at week 4, from a patient treated with tofacitinib. Written as DNA, the CDR3 is TGTGCCAGCGCCCGGTCTAGCGGCTACACAGATACGCAGTATTTT. It is translated as CASARSSGYTDTQYF.